This TCR beta chain stems from a study of prognosis after radiotherapy for stage I lung cancer listed by TCRdb under 2021. Regarding the research as a whole: Around 18 stage I NSCLC patients were enrolled in Nanjing, China, between April 2018 and early 2019. Ages in the cohort of roughly 13 men and a handful of women ranged from roughly 50 to 95 years, with a median of 74. Squamous cell carcinoma histology was identified in several patients, and adenocarcinoma histology was identified in roughly eleven patients. Peripheral blood TCR beta repertoires were profiled in stage I NSCLC patients before and after stereotactic body radiotherapy, and the repertoires were related to distant failure. After SBRT, distant metastases developed in about 20% of the 19 patients at a median of around 7 months, while the remaining 15 patients had no significant progression. Among the enrolled patients, roughly 14 had newly diagnosed primary stage I lung tumors, while 4 or 5 had oligometastatic NSCLC following surgical resection of the primary tumor. In every patient, SBRT was given without any concurrent therapy. Every patient was deemed medically inoperable, roughly twelve because of comorbidities and more than five because they refused surgery. A total of around 40 blood samples from 20 or so patients were sequenced, with one sample obtained before and one obtained after SBRT for each patient. SBRT was delivered in 3 to 5 fractions with a biologically effective dose of at least 100 Gy, and image-guided IMRT or VMAT was used for delivery. Summary of the overall study and its limitations: After SBRT, the count of unique TCR clones dropped from a median of roughly 9,400 beforehand to nearly 7,000 afterward (Wilcoxon paired P=0.011). Post-SBRT Shannon entropy and its change from baseline were lower in patients who developed distant metastases; baseline Shannon entropy was not associated with metastases. No adjustment for multiple comparisons was applied to any of the reported P values. The study was limited by its small cohort and short follow-up, and the findings require independent validation. Tumor specificity of expanded TCR clones was not determined. TRBV and TRBJ usage frequencies reportedly varied with metastasis status, involving two V genes at baseline and about 10 V and two J genes after SBRT.

No patient had a history of other malignancies or prior chemotherapy or radiotherapy, and all had node-negative disease on CT and PET/CT. At each of two time points, around 6.5 milliliters of peripheral venous blood were collected in EDTA tubes. PBMCs were isolated by Ficoll-Paque Plus density-gradient centrifugation. Immediately after collection, samples were stored at -80 degrees C until analysis. This clonotype is considered medium-sized (0.01 to 0.1%). There is no known antigen for this receptor. The record has no base qualities; no much larger clone is one base away. Two rounds of multiplex PCR were performed to amplify the TCR beta CDR3 region from genomic DNA. The first PCR round used primers specific to each TRBV and TRBJ gene, and the primer sequences were filed in Chinese patent CN105087789A. The second PCR round used universal primers. The Roche High Pure PCR Template Preparation Kit was used to extract genomic DNA from frozen PBMCs. Paired-end sequencing with 151 bp reads was performed on the libraries using an Illumina HiSeq 3000. The study's processing was this. Raw reads lacking the multiplex PCR primer sequences were removed with CutAdapt. High-quality paired reads were merged into contigs with PEAR. By aligning each contig to reference sequences, MiXCR assigned the TRB V, D and J gene segments to that contig. To remove sequencing errors, CDR3 sequences were clustered according to base quality and sequence similarity. Diversity was measured as Shannon entropy normalized by the natural log of productive TCR sequence number. Clonality was defined as one minus Shannon entropy divided by the natural log of the number of unique clonotypes. Progression-free survival cut-offs for repertoire metrics were chosen using the Youden index of ROC curves, with analyses run in R 3.5.3. TCRdb handled the public reads itself, with Q25 trimming in fastp and clone calling in MiXCR, and kept productive beta chains. All rows with the same CDR3 protein become a single entry with the most common DNA and genes. These V and J calls derive from TCRdb rather than the authors' analysis. A total of around 12,000 distinct CDR3 sequences appear in this sample, roughly 51% of them only once. The biggest ten clones account for around 6.5% of the sample.

Including cysteine and phenylalanine, the CDR3 has 15 amino acids. The sequence is cut down to CDR3 DNA, 45 bases in frame from base 1. The germline V gene encodes CDR1 SGHTA and CDR2 FQGTGA. Deletion took 2 bases off V and 2 bases off J, with a span of 11 bases between the germline ends. The clonotype comes from a donor of 50 years or more with non-small cell lung cancer. The sequenced sample was PBMCs, obtained before or after stereotactic body radiation therapy (not recorded which). The chain joins TRBV7-3 to TRBJ2-3, with the D gene too uncertain to name. The CDR3 has the sequence CASSLGWRFTDTQYF. The bases read TGTGCCAGCAGCTTAGGGTGGCGGTTCACAGATACGCAGTATTTT.